One and the same sample provided the 25 T cell receptor beta chains below, sequenced in a study of CD8 T cells in Susac syndrome. After extraction with the RNeasy kit, roughly 0.45 to 1 ug of the RNA was reverse transcribed using random hexamers. One entry per CDR3 protein results from TCRdb running MiXCR on the immunoSEQ multiplex PCR reads. This sample yields 200,000 to 250,000 distinct CDR3 sequences, of which 95% are seen a single time; about 0.088% belongs to the top ten. Source material: CD4+ T cells from PBMCs. These receptors came from a human donor with multiple sclerosis.

This chain joins TRBV6-4 and TRBJ1-2; possibly TRBD1 for D (5 bases). V dropped 0 bases and J dropped 8 bases, with 10 bases sitting between them. CDR3 size: 13 residues. Germline V gene data show CDR1 as MRHNA and CDR2 as SNTAGT. This CDR3 is CASSDSRGRGYTF. Written as DNA, the CDR3 is TGTGCCAGCAGTGACTCGAGGGGAAGGGGCTACACCTTC.

About this clonotype itself: An end of the junction differs from the germline gene, which may be a read error. The chain combines TRBV7-7 with TRBJ2-1; 8 bases agree with TRBD1. Germline values: CDR1 SSHAT, CDR2 FNYEAQ (reference sequence). The CDR3 contains 15 residues. The DNA of the CDR3 is TGTGCTAGCAGCTTATTGTCAGGGGGCTTTGGTGAGCAGTTCTTC. Protein product: CASSLLSGGFGEQFF.

This chain joins TRBV27 and TRBJ2-1; maybe TRBD1 (5 bases). In germline, CDR1 is MNHEY, CDR2 SMNVEV (reference sequence). V was shortened by 2 bases and J by 9 bases, with 11 bases between the two germline ends. The CDR3 runs to 13 residues. The CDR3 reads CASSLRQTREQFF. CDR3 sequence (DNA): TGTGCCAGCAGTTTAAGACAGACGCGTGAGCAGTTCTTC.

This chain links TRBV12-5 with TRBJ1-3; the D is unclear. Germline CDR1 and CDR2: LGHNT and FRNRAP. V lost 0 bases to trimming and J lost 0 bases, with 9 bases between them. The CDR3 sequence is 16 residues long. CDR3 bases: TGTGCTAGTGGTTTGGTACTTGGGGACTCTGGAAACACCATATATTTT. Its protein product is CASGLVLGDSGNTIYF.

This clonotype appeared a single time. The rearrangement uses TRBV29-1 and TRBJ1-1, with no clear D. V was shortened by 1 base and J by 7 bases, with 7 bases between the two germline ends. This CDR3 comprises 11 residues. Per germline, CDR1 SQVTM and CDR2 ANQGSEA. CDR3 sequence reads: CSVEGWGEAFF. DNA for the CDR3: TGCAGCGTTGAAGGTTGGGGTGAAGCTTTCTTT. The variable domain in full, with the rest retrieved from reference TRBV29-1 and TRBJ1-1, is SAVISQKPSRDICQRGTSLTIQCQVDSQVTMMFWYRQQPGQSLTLIATANQGSEATYESGFVIDKFPISRPNLTFSTLTVSNMSPEDSSIYLCSVEGWGEAFFGQGTRLTVV.

The chain employs TRBV3-1 and TRBJ1-2; D gene unclear. V was trimmed by 7 bases and J by 4 bases, leaving 13 bases between them. The CDR3 runs to 13 residues. Germline lookup yields CDR1 LGHDT and CDR2 YNNKEL (reference sequence). For the CDR3, the DNA is TGTGCCAGCACCCTTCGCGGGGTCTATGGCTACACCTTC. Amino acids: CASTLRGVYGYTF.

The chain joins TRBV2 to TRBJ1-5, with 7 bases lining up with TRBD1. V lost 6 bases, J lost 4 bases, and 9 bases stayed unmatched. The CDR3 loop spans 15 amino acids. In germline, CDR1 is SNHLY, CDR2 FYNNEI. CDR3 bases: TGTGCCAGCAGGCTTGGCAGGGGGTATAATCAGCCCCAGCATTTT. This encodes CASRLGRGYNQPQHF. Looking up the rest from reference TRBV2 and TRBJ1-5 gives the full variable domain: EPEVTQTPSHQVTQMGQEVILRCVPISNHLYFYWYRQILGQKVEFLVSFYNNEISEKSEIFDDQFSVERPDGSNFTLKIRSTKLEDSAMYFCASRLGRGYNQPQHFGDGTRLSIL.

This clonotype showed up just a few times. V gene TRBV30 combines with J gene TRBJ1-5; D gene ambiguous. The germline V and J ends were trimmed by 0 bases and 0 bases, with 3 bases remaining between them. The CDR3 runs 13 residues. Germline values: CDR1 GTSNPN, CDR2 SVGIG (reference sequence). The CDR3 region is CAWSVDSNQPQHF. Written as DNA, the CDR3 is TGTGCCTGGAGTGTGGATAGCAATCAGCCCCAGCATTTT.

The chain has TRBV20-1 and TRBJ1-1; D not resolved. V dropped 4 bases and J dropped 5 bases, with 8 bases sitting between them. The CDR3 has 11 residues. Germline V gene sequence: CDR1 DFQATT, CDR2 SNEGSKA (reference sequence). The CDR3 DNA reads TGCAGTGCTACAAGAGAGACTGAAGCTTTCTTT. Translated, it gives CSATRETEAFF.

This chain links TRBV29-1 with TRBJ2-7, with D perhaps being TRBD1 or TRBD2 (5 bases each). This CDR3 is built from 11 residues. The germline V gene encodes CDR1 SQVTM and CDR2 ANQGSEA. The V end lost 1 base, the J end lost 5 bases, and 6 bases lay between the germline ends. The CDR3: CSVEAGHEQYF. In nucleotides, the CDR3 is TGCAGCGTTGAAGCGGGGCACGAGCAGTACTTC.

This sequence joins TRBV12-3 or TRBV12-4 and TRBJ1-2; D not resolved. The CDR3 extends over 12 amino acids. With 6 bases removed from V and 10 bases from J, the gap between germline ends came to 15 bases. The CDR3 loop is CASSPSRWVYTF. The CDR3 nucleotides read TGTGCCAGCAGCCCCAGCCGATGGGTCTACACCTTC.

This chain links TRBV12-3 or TRBV12-4 with TRBJ2-3; 8 bases align to TRBD2. This CDR3 comprises 16 residues. V lost 3 bases to trimming and J lost 4 bases; unmatched junction nucleotides: 9. CDR3 DNA sequence: TGTGCCAGCAGTTTTTTTACGGCGGGGGGCCCAGATACGCAGTATTTT. Translating it yields CASSFFTAGGPDTQYF.

This rearrangement joins TRBV7-3 to TRBJ1-1; weak D call: TRBD1 (5 bases). CDR1 and CDR2 from the germline V gene are SGHTA and FQGTGA. The CDR3 extends over 15 amino acids. The ends were cut back, 1 base at V and 6 bases at J, with 15 bases in the middle. In DNA form, the CDR3 reads TGTGCCAGCAGCTTAATGGGGACTCACGGGGCTGAAGCTTTCTTT. It encodes CASSLMGTHGAEAFF.

V and J are TRBV29-1 and TRBJ1-1; tentatively, D is TRBD1 (5 bases). Trimming stripped 4 bases from V and 0 bases from J, with 9 bases between. The CDR3 has 13 residues. CDR1 is SQVTM, CDR2 ANQGSEA, per germline. The CDR3 sequence is CSVVGGVNTEAFF. CDR3 coding DNA: TGCAGCGTTGTCGGAGGGGTGAACACTGAAGCTTTCTTT. Based on the CDR3 plus reference TRBV29-1 and TRBJ1-1, the full variable domain is SAVISQKPSRDICQRGTSLTIQCQVDSQVTMMFWYRQQPGQSLTLIATANQGSEATYESGFVIDKFPISRPNLTFSTLTVSNMSPEDSSIYLCSVVGGVNTEAFFGQGTRLTVV.

The rearrangement links TRBV9 to TRBJ2-3, with 8 bases identical to TRBD2. CDR1 and CDR2 from the germline V gene are SGDLS and YYNGEE. J gave up 3 bases and V 10 bases, and 10 bases lay outside the gene matches. This CDR3 comprises 14 residues. CDR3 in DNA: TGTGCCGGATCAGCGGGAGAGTCGACAGATACGCAGTATTTT. Protein: CAGSAGESTDTQYF.

The genes are TRBV6-1 and TRBJ1-6; D remains ambiguous. From germline, CDR1 is MNHNS and CDR2 SASEGT. The CDR3 has 17 residues. V was clipped by 0 bases and J by 0 bases, with 9 bases between them. The CDR3 region is CASSEAMASSYNSPLHF. CDR3 in DNA: TGTGCCAGCAGTGAAGCGATGGCCAGCTCCTATAATTCACCCCTCCACTTT.

This chain joins TRBV5-4 and TRBJ2-2, with D perhaps matching TRBD1 (6 bases). Trimming took off 4 bases at V and 6 bases at J, with 16 bases between the two ends. Germline loops: CDR1 SGHNT, CDR2 YYREEE (reference sequence). This CDR3 region has 15 residues. CDR3 in DNA: TGTGCCAGCAGCGTAGCAGGGGCGTATGCCGGGGAGCTGTTTTTT. Protein sequence: CASSVAGAYAGELFF.

The CDR3 loop is CASSEGSGANVLTF. The CDR3 coding sequence is TGCGCCAGCAGCGAGGGGTCTGGGGCCAACGTCCTGACTTTC. This chain uses TRBV5-1 with TRBJ2-6; either TRBD1 or TRBD2 may fit D (5 bases each). The CDR3 is 14 residues long. Deletions cut 4 bases from V and 1 base from J, with 6 bases between. The germline gives CDR1 SGHRS, CDR2 YFSETQ.

J is TRBJ2-5 and V is TRBV3-1; no firm D call. V dropped 4 bases and J dropped 4 bases, with 10 bases sitting between them. CDR1 is LGHDT and CDR2 is YNNKEL in the germline V gene (reference sequence). The CDR3 loop spans 13 amino acids. The CDR3 loop is CASSLIEVETQYF. DNA of the CDR3: TGTGCCAGCAGCCTCATCGAGGTAGAGACCCAGTACTTC.

This clonotype has only one observation. This chain uses TRBV7-2 with TRBJ2-5; unclear D gene. Looked up from germline, CDR1 is SGHTA and CDR2 is FQGNSA. Trimming stripped 1 base from V and 0 bases from J, with 12 bases between. CDR3 length: 16 residues. CDR3 sequence: CASSLDVNWYQETQYF. DNA of the CDR3: TGTGCCAGCAGCTTAGATGTAAACTGGTACCAAGAGACCCAGTACTTC.

The chain joins TRBV4-2 to TRBJ2-2; perhaps TRBD1 as D (6 bases). This CDR3 is built from 16 residues. Germline V gene lookup returns CDR1 LGHNA and CDR2 YNFKEQ. Deletions cut 0 bases from V and 7 bases from J, with 15 bases between. In DNA, the CDR3 is TGTGCCAGCAGCCAAGAACAGGGACGGACACGCGGGGAGCTGTTTTTT. Its translation is CASSQEQGRTRGELFF.

The gene calls are TRBV3-1 and TRBJ1-1, with 7 bases identical to TRBD1. Trimming removed 5 bases from V and 7 bases from J; junction bases left unmatched: 4. This CDR3 has 12 residues. Per the germline V gene, CDR1 is LGHDT and CDR2 is YNNKEL (reference sequence). The chain's CDR3 is CASSFGQVEAFF. DNA of the CDR3: TGTGCCAGCAGCTTCGGACAGGTTGAAGCTTTCTTT.

The V gene is TRBV9, the J gene TRBJ1-2; 7 bases agree with TRBD1. Germline V gene sequence: CDR1 SGDLS, CDR2 YYNGEE. The CDR3 consists of 16 residues. After removal of 4 bases from V and 5 bases from J, the junction contained 14 bases not matched to a gene. CDR3 in amino acids: CASSRATGFSPYGYTF. CDR3 DNA sequence: TGTGCCAGCAGCAGAGCGACAGGGTTTTCTCCGTATGGCTACACCTTC.

The J gene is TRBJ2-1, the V gene TRBV29-1; tentatively, D is TRBD2 (7 bases). Germline CDR1 SQVTM, CDR2 ANQGSEA. There are 15 residues in the CDR3. The ends were cut back, 7 bases at V and 8 bases at J, with 24 bases in the middle. The CDR3 is CSGRRGGRAFDEQFF. CDR3 nucleotide sequence: TGCAGCGGTCGGCGCGGGGGCCGGGCTTTTGATGAGCAGTTCTTC.

This chain uses TRBV18 with TRBJ1-1; D might be TRBD1 (6 bases). The CDR3 is 14 amino acids. Germline lookup yields CDR1 KGHSH and CDR2 LQKENI. Trimming took off 5 bases at V and 3 bases at J, with 13 bases between the two ends. The DNA of the CDR3 is TGTGCCAGCTCATCCAGGGGAGGCGACACTGAAGCTTTCTTT. Translation gives CASSSRGGDTEAFF.